These 24 T cell receptor beta chains were all obtained from the same sample, sequenced in a study of blood T cell repertoires in COVID-19. The protocol was immunoSEQ multiplex PCR, while the TCRdb copy is restricted to in-frame clones and leaves out a portion. Here the sample spans hundreds of thousands of clones, more than 80% being singletons. The sequenced material came from peripheral blood. Receptors originate from a young woman with acute or convalescent COVID-19.

The chain uses TRBV3-1 (or the pseudogene TRBV3-2) and TRBJ1-2; a possible D gene is TRBD1 (5 bases). V was clipped by 1 base and J by 0 bases, with 9 bases between them. CDR1 and CDR2 (germline): LGHDT, YNNKEL (reference sequence). CDR3 length: 15 amino acids. CDR3 DNA: TGTGCCAGCAGCCAAGGAACAGGAGCTAACTATGGCTACACCTTC. It specifies CASSQGTGANYGYTF.

The CDR3 DNA sequence: TGTGCCAGCAGCCCCGGGAGCTCTGGAAACACCATATATTTT. This codes for CASSPGSSGNTIYF. This sequence joins TRBV6-2 or TRBV6-3 and TRBJ1-3; unclear D gene. Trimming removed 6 bases from V and 0 bases from J, with 9 bases in between. CDR3 length: 14 amino acids. The germline V gene has CDR1 MNHEY and CDR2 SVGEGT.

This clone was observed a single time. The J gene is TRBJ2-5, the V gene TRBV9; 9 bases align to TRBD2. V dropped 0 bases and J dropped 5; count of bases not matched to a gene: 5. This CDR3 comprises 15 residues. Germline V CDR1 and CDR2: SGDLS, YYNGEE. CDR3 nucleotide sequence: TGTGCCAGCAGCGTAGGCGGGGGGGGGTCTGAGACCCAGTACTTC. This gives the protein CASSVGGGGSETQYF. Supplemented by reference TRBV9 and TRBJ2-5, the full variable domain reads DSGVTQTPKHLITATGQRVTLRCSPRSGDLSVYWYQQSLDQGLQFLIQYYNGEERAKGNILERFSAQQFPDLHSELNLSSLELGDSALYFCASSVGGGGSETQYFGPGTRLLVL.

The V call is TRBV11-3, the J call TRBJ1-1; maybe TRBD1 (6 bases). V lost 5 bases, J lost 0 bases, and 10 bases lay in between. This CDR3 is built from 14 residues. CDR1 is SGHNT and CDR2 is YENEEA in the germline V gene. CDR3 coding DNA: TGTGCCAGCAGCCCCGGACAGTTGAACACTGAAGCTTTCTTT. This encodes CASSPGQLNTEAFF.

The chain has TRBV4-1 and TRBJ1-4; 9 nucleotides match TRBD1. CDR1 and CDR2 from the germline V gene are MGHRA and YSYEKL. V lost 4 bases and J lost 4; bases outside the gene matches: 4. The CDR3 is 15 amino acids. The CDR3 DNA reads as TGCGCCAGCAGCCCCAGACAGGGGGATAATGAAAAACTGTTTTTT. This gives the protein CASSPRQGDNEKLFF.

The rearrangement uses TRBV7-9 and TRBJ2-7, with D possibly matching TRBD1 (5 bases). The germline V and J ends were trimmed by 5 bases and 2 bases, with 10 bases remaining between them. Germline V lookup: CDR1 SEHNR, CDR2 FQNEAQ (reference sequence). This CDR3 has 13 residues. The CDR3 sequence: CASSRGQAYEQYF. CDR3 sequence (DNA): TGTGCCAGCAGCCGTGGACAAGCCTACGAGCAGTACTTC.

This rearrangement joins TRBV9 to TRBJ2-3; 10 positions match TRBD1. Trimming cost V 4 bases and J 4 bases; bases outside gene matches: 6. This CDR3 spans 15 amino acids. Germline values: CDR1 SGDLS, CDR2 YYNGEE. CDR3 DNA sequence: TGTGCCAGCAGCCTGACAGGGGGCGAGGCAGATACGCAGTATTTT. It encodes CASSLTGGEADTQYF.

The CDR3 coding sequence is TGTGCCAGCAGCCAAGCCGGGGGGGACAACACTGAAGCTTTCTTT. This translates into CASSQAGGDNTEAFF. The V and J genes are TRBV4-2 and TRBJ1-1; D perhaps matches TRBD1 (5 bases). Germline CDR1 reads LGHNA; CDR2 reads YNFKEQ. Trimming took 1 base from V and 2 from J, leaving 11 bases between them. This CDR3 is 15 amino acids long.

The chain recombines TRBV7-6 with TRBJ2-6, with a tentative D call TRBD2 (6 bases). CDR1 and CDR2 from the germline V gene are SGHVS and FNYEAQ. The V end lost 5 bases, the J end lost 4 bases, and 12 bases lay between the germline ends. This CDR3 region has 15 residues. The CDR3 bases are TGTGCCAGCAGCCCTGGAGGGTGGGGGGCCAACGTCCTGACTTTC. Protein: CASSPGGWGANVLTF.

This chain joins TRBV9 and TRBJ2-1; 9 bases fit TRBD2. V lost 4 bases and J lost 2; bases outside the gene matches: 13. Germline loops: CDR1 SGDLS, CDR2 YYNGEE. CDR3 length equals 18 residues. The CDR3 protein is CASSRGGDAGGPYNEQFF. For the CDR3, the DNA is TGTGCCAGCAGCAGGGGCGGTGACGCGGGGGGGCCCTACAATGAGCAGTTCTTC. The entire variable domain, with the rest obtained from reference TRBV9 and TRBJ2-1, is as follows: DSGVTQTPKHLITATGQRVTLRCSPRSGDLSVYWYQQSLDQGLQFLIQYYNGEERAKGNILERFSAQQFPDLHSELNLSSLELGDSALYFCASSRGGDAGGPYNEQFFGPGTRLTVL.

The chain couples TRBV5-6 to TRBJ2-7; 9 bases line up with TRBD1. The CDR3 length is 13 residues. Germline V gene data show CDR1 as SGHDT and CDR2 as YYEEEE. The junction had 3 bases not matched to a gene; V was cut back by 3 bases and J by 5 bases. CDR3 nucleotide sequence: TGTGCCAGCAGCTCGGACAGGGGCCACGAGCAGTACTTC. Translating it yields CASSSDRGHEQYF.

The rearrangement joins TRBV6-5 to TRBJ2-1; 11 positions match TRBD2. CDR3 size: 15 residues. Germline V gene lookup returns CDR1 MNHEY and CDR2 SVGAGI. V was pared by 6 bases and J by 8 bases, with 9 bases of the junction left unmatched. Here the CDR3 reads CASSSITSGGDEQFF. The CDR3 bases are TGTGCCAGCAGCTCCATCACTAGCGGGGGCGATGAGCAGTTCTTC.

This chain connects TRBV18 to TRBJ1-1; D unresolved. From germline, CDR1 is KGHSH and CDR2 LQKENI. Trimming pared 5 bases from V and 8 bases from J, leaving 12 bases between. This CDR3 is built from 12 residues. The CDR3 here is CASSWGEGEAFF. CDR3 coding DNA: TGTGCCAGCTCATGGGGAGAAGGGGAAGCTTTCTTT.

This chain joins TRBV4-1 and TRBJ2-1; the D gene is possibly TRBD2 (5 bases). CDR1 is MGHRA, CDR2 YSYEKL, per germline. The V gene lost 1 base and the J gene lost 4 bases, with 8 bases spanning the gap. The CDR3 has 14 amino acids. In nucleotides, the CDR3 is TGCGCCAGCAGCCAAGGCTCGGGATACAATGAGCAGTTCTTC. Amino acid sequence: CASSQGSGYNEQFF.

This clone was picked up a small number of times. The chain joins TRBV29-1 to TRBJ1-1; TRBD1 matches at 8 bases. Trimming cost V 7 bases and J 6 bases; bases outside gene matches: 7. CDR3 length equals 12 residues. The germline V gene encodes CDR1 SQVTM and CDR2 ANQGSEA. The CDR3 coding sequence is TGCAGCGCCAGACAGGGGAGGCCTGAAGCTTTCTTT. Protein: CSARQGRPEAFF.

V gene TRBV6-6 combines with J gene TRBJ1-1; tentatively, D is TRBD1 (5 bases). The germline V gene encodes CDR1 MNHNY and CDR2 SVGAGI (reference sequence). The CDR3 extends over 15 amino acids. V dropped 6 bases and J dropped 1 base, with 15 bases sitting between them. CDR3 nucleotides: TGTGCCAGCAGCCACCCCAGGGATTGGAACACTGAAGCTTTCTTT. As protein: CASSHPRDWNTEAFF.

CDR3 protein: CASSVTSGGHTGELFF. The CDR3 nucleotides are TGTGCCAGCAGTGTTACTAGCGGGGGCCACACCGGGGAGCTGTTTTTT. This chain uses TRBV6-4 with TRBJ2-2; 11 bases are shared with TRBD2. The CDR3 spans 16 residues. Germline V gives CDR1 MRHNA, CDR2 SNTAGT. V shed 4 bases, J shed 3 bases, and the junction held 4 bases outside the gene matches.

For the CDR3, the DNA is TGTGCCAGCAGCCCCACCGGGACAGGGAATGAGGATGAGCAGTTCTTC. It translates to CASSPTGTGNEDEQFF. The chain links TRBV11-1 to TRBJ2-1; the match to TRBD1 covers 9 bases. V lost 5 bases to trimming and J lost 8 bases; unmatched junction nucleotides: 13. Germline loops: CDR1 SGHAT, CDR2 FQDESV (reference sequence). The CDR3 consists of 16 residues. Combining the CDR3 with reference TRBV11-1 and TRBJ2-1 gives the whole variable domain EAEVAQSPRYKITEKSQAVAFWCDPISGHATLYWYRQILGQGPELLVQFQDESVVDDSQLPKDRFSAERLKGVDSTLKIQPAELGDSAMYLCASSPTGTGNEDEQFFGPGTRLTVL.

The rearrangement joins TRBV30 to TRBJ2-1, with D maybe TRBD2 (6 bases). Looked up from germline, CDR1 is GTSNPN and CDR2 is SVGIG (reference sequence). There are 12 residues in the CDR3. V was clipped by 5 bases and J by 7 bases, with 12 bases between them. The CDR3 spells CAWRGKGNEQFF. CDR3 bases: TGTGCCTGGCGGGGGAAAGGGAATGAGCAGTTCTTC.

The J gene is TRBJ2-1, the V gene TRBV6-5; 8 bases align to TRBD2. The germline V gene encodes CDR1 MNHEY and CDR2 SVGAGI. Trimming cost V 6 bases and J 0 bases; bases outside gene matches: 4. This CDR3 comprises 15 residues. This CDR3 is CASRATSVSYNEQFF. The CDR3 DNA is TGTGCCAGCAGAGCGACTAGCGTCTCCTACAATGAGCAGTTCTTC.

V and J are TRBV30 and TRBJ2-1; 9 bases are a match to TRBD2. With 0 bases clipped from V and 5 bases from J, the junction kept 5 bases outside the gene matches. Germline V lookup: CDR1 GTSNPN, CDR2 SVGIG (reference sequence). CDR3 length: 15 amino acids. The CDR3 loop is CAWSVSSGANNEQFF. The CDR3 nucleotides read TGTGCCTGGAGTGTATCTAGCGGGGCCAACAATGAGCAGTTCTTC.

The genes are TRBV5-1 and TRBJ1-1; 9 bases fit TRBD1. This CDR3 is 14 amino acids long. The V segment lost 1 base and the J segment 7 bases; nucleotides outside the gene matches: 5. Germline CDR1 is SGHRS and CDR2 is YFSETQ. The CDR3 bases are TGCGCCAGCAGCTTGTTGGGACAGGGTATTGAAGCTTTCTTT. Its translation is CASSLLGQGIEAFF.

This rearrangement joins TRBV29-1 to TRBJ1-5; tentatively, D is TRBD1 (6 bases). Trimming removed 4 bases from V and 0 bases from J, with 13 bases in between. This CDR3 contains 15 residues. In germline, CDR1 is SQVTM, CDR2 ANQGSEA. CDR3 sequence (DNA): TGCAGCGTTGGGTGCGGGGGACATAGCAATCAGCCCCAGCATTTT. Translated, it gives CSVGCGGHSNQPQHF.

The rearrangement joins TRBV6-5 to TRBJ1-4; D uncertain. The V gene's germline CDR1 is MNHEY and CDR2 SVGAGI. This CDR3 is built from 14 residues. V was pared by 6 bases and J by 7 bases, with 15 bases between. The CDR3 bases are TGTGCCAGCAGACCGCAGGCTGGCAGTGAAAAACTGTTTTTT. This translates into CASRPQAGSEKLFF.